Listed below are T cell receptor beta chains from one sample, sequenced in a study of control samples from healthy donors and cancer patients. The protocol was immunoSEQ multiplex PCR, while the TCRdb copy is restricted to in-frame clones and leaves out a portion. The sample consists of 45,000 to 60,000 clones, 85% to 95% of them appearing once. The source material was blood. The receptors originated from a man aged 25 to 45 in good health. Both conserved end residues are part of each CDR3. A D gene is named only where the DNA matches it firmly. Part of the rows lack a size; the others show once, few, many or a class for expanded clones.

cdr3_aa	cdr3_nt	clone_size	v_call	j_call	d_call
CASSLGGQGLSPLHF	TGTGCCAGCAGCTTGGGGGGACAGGGACTTTCACCCCTCCACTTT	.	TRBV7-2	TRBJ1-6	TRBD1
CASRGITGSQETQYF	TGCGCCAGCAGAGGGATAACGGGGTCGCAAGAGACCCAGTACTTC	.	TRBV5-1	TRBJ2-5	.
CASSLAGVPGELFF	TGTGCCAGCAGCTTAGCGGGAGTTCCCGGGGAGCTGTTTTTT	.	TRBV7-7	TRBJ2-2	.
CASSPWGLGANVLTF	TGTGCCAGCTCACCCTGGGGACTTGGGGCCAACGTCCTGACTTTC	.	TRBV18	TRBJ2-6	.
CASSQGQGPLHF	TGTGCCAGCAGTCAGGGGCAGGGGCCCCTCCACTTT	.	TRBV25-1	TRBJ1-6	.
CASSQDRRETQYF	TGTGCCAGCAGCCAAGATCGTCGGGAGACCCAGTACTTC	.	TRBV3-1/TRBV3-2	TRBJ2-5	.
CASSHGLSAGGLNEQFF	TGTGCCAGCAGCCATGGCCTGTCGGCGGGGGGGTTAAATGAGCAGTTCTTC	.	TRBV14	TRBJ2-1	TRBD2
CASRGTADPGNTIYF	TGCGCCAGCAGGGGGACGGCCGACCCTGGAAACACCATATATTTT	.	TRBV10-1	TRBJ1-3	.
CASSSGGRAPDTQYF	TGCGCCAGCAGCTCGGGCGGGAGGGCCCCAGATACGCAGTATTTT	.	TRBV5-1	TRBJ2-3	TRBD2
CASSMTGTYNEQFF	TGCGCCAGCAGCATGACAGGCACTTACAATGAGCAGTTCTTC	once	TRBV5-1	TRBJ2-1	.
CASSLAQYYEQYF	TGTGCCAGCAGCTTAGCCCAGTACTACGAGCAGTACTTC	.	TRBV7-3	TRBJ2-7	.
CASSRERFGNTIYF	TGTGCCAGCAGTCGCGAAAGGTTTGGAAACACCATATATTTT	.	TRBV6-1	TRBJ1-3	.
CASSQLASYEQYF	TGCGCCAGCAGCCAGCTAGCGTCTTACGAGCAGTACTTC	.	TRBV4-1	TRBJ2-7	.
CASSLTGPYGYTF	TGTGCCAGCAGCTTGACGGGCCCCTATGGCTACACCTTC	.	TRBV5-4	TRBJ1-2	.
CASSPARLASTDTQYF	TGTGCCAGCAGCCCTGCTCGACTAGCGAGTACAGATACGCAGTATTTT	.	TRBV7-2	TRBJ2-3	TRBD2
CASSAMGQAGSPLHF	TGTGCCAGCAGCGCGATGGGACAGGCTGGGTCACCCCTCCACTTT	.	TRBV9	TRBJ1-6	TRBD1
CASSLQGAGNTIYF	TGTGCCAGCAGTTTACAGGGGGCTGGAAACACCATATATTTT	.	TRBV27	TRBJ1-3	TRBD1
CSVGGIGGQSNQPQHF	TGCAGCGTTGGTGGAATAGGGGGCCAGAGTAATCAGCCCCAGCATTTT	.	TRBV29-1	TRBJ1-5	TRBD1
CASSLSISGNTIYF	TGTGCCAGCAGTTTATCGATCTCTGGAAACACCATATATTTT	.	TRBV27	TRBJ1-3	.
CASRPDRGQGEKLFF	TGTGCCAGCAGACCAGACAGGGGGCAGGGGGAAAAACTGTTTTTT	once	TRBV6-6	TRBJ1-4	TRBD1
CASSYHRGSGEKLFF	TGTGCCAGCAGCTATCACAGGGGTAGCGGTGAAAAACTGTTTTTT	few	TRBV11-2	TRBJ1-4	TRBD1
CASSAGQGYGYTF	TGTGCCAGCAGTGCCGGACAGGGGTATGGCTACACCTTC	.	TRBV6-4	TRBJ1-2	TRBD1
CASSYSGGTGELFF	TGTGCCAGCAGTTACTCGGGGGGCACCGGGGAGCTGTTTTTT	.	TRBV6-5	TRBJ2-2	.
CATSDRGQSNTGELFF	TGTGCCACCAGTGATCGAGGACAGTCGAACACCGGGGAGCTGTTTTTT	.	TRBV24-1	TRBJ2-2	.
CASSFGTVFSYEQYF	TGTGCCAGCAGCTTTGGGACAGTCTTCTCCTACGAGCAGTACTTC	.	TRBV7-8	TRBJ2-7	TRBD1